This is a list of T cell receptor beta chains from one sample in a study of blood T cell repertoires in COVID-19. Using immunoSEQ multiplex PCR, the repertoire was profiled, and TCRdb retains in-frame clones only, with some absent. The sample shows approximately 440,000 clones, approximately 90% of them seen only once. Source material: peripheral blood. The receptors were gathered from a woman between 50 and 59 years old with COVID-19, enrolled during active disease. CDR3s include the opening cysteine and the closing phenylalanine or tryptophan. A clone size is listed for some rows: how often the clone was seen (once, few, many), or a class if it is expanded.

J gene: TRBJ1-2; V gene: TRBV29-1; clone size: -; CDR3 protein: CSVQTGRDGYTF
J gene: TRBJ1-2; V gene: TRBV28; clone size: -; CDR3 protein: CASTGDRGLYGYTF
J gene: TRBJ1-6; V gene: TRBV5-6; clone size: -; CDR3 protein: CASSTGTGISPLHF
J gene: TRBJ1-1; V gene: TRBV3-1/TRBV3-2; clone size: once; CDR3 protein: CASSHTGTANRNEAFF
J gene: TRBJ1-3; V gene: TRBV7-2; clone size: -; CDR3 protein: CASSLVGGNGNTIYF
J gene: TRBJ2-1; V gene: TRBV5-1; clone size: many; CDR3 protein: CASSLGSSGYNEQFF
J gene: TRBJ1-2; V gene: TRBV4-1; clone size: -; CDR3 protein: CASSQDPTGNYGYTF
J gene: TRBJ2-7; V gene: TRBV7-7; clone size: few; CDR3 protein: CASSPGQGYEQYF
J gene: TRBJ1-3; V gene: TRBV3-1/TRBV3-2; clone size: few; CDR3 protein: CASTETGLRNTIYF
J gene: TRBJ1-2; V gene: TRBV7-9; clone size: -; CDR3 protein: CASSLADRGGYTF
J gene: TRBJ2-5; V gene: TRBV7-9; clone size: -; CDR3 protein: CASSHDLGQETQYF